The 23 T cell receptor beta chains in this list originate from one sample, sequenced in a study of CD8 T cells in Susac syndrome. A quantity of about 0.5 to 1 ug RNA underwent reverse transcription using random hexamers. TCRdb re-derived calls from the immunoSEQ multiplex PCR reads in MiXCR, one entry per CDR3 protein. Here the sample spans almost 450,000 distinct CDR3 sequences, approximately 85% being singletons. Sequenced input: CD8+ T cells from PBMCs. Receptors originate from a human donor with multiple sclerosis.

V usage is TRBV10-3 and J usage is TRBJ2-1; D not resolved. The CDR3 has 15 residues. In germline, CDR1 is ENHRY, CDR2 SYGVKD. With 4 bases removed from V and 3 bases from J, the gap between germline ends came to 13 bases. The CDR3 loop reads CAISVQDAIYNEQFF. The DNA for the CDR3 is TGTGCCATCAGTGTCCAGGACGCGATCTACAATGAGCAGTTCTTC.

This clonotype was counted once. The V and J genes are TRBV27 and TRBJ2-2, with TRBD1 matching 8 bases. V shed 8 bases and J 4 bases; nucleotides not matched to a gene: 3. CDR1 MNHEY and CDR2 SMNVEV come from the germline V gene (reference sequence). The CDR3 runs 13 residues. CDR3 DNA: TGTGCCAGCCAGGGGGCGGTCACCGGGGAGCTGTTTTTT. This codes for CASQGAVTGELFF.

The V and J genes are TRBV5-1 and TRBJ1-2; D is ambiguous. The CDR3 is 15 residues long. V was pared by 3 bases and J by 1 base, with 13 bases between. Germline CDR1 reads SGHRS; CDR2 reads YFSETQ. CDR3 nucleotides: TGCGCCAGCAGCTGGGGAACCGCGGATAACTATGGCTACACCTTC. It yields the protein CASSWGTADNYGYTF. Complete variable domain (other parts from reference TRBV5-1 and TRBJ1-2): KAGVTQTPRYLIKTRGQQVTLSCSPISGHRSVSWYQQTPGQGLQFLFEYFSETQRNKGNFPGRFSGRQFSNSRSEMNVSTLELGDSALYLCASSWGTADNYGYTFGSGTRLTVV.

The chain couples TRBV5-4 to TRBJ2-7, with a possible D match to TRBD1 (5 bases). Germline CDR1 reads SGHNT; CDR2 reads YYREEE (reference sequence). The CDR3 extends over 13 amino acids. V dropped 4 bases and J dropped 7 bases, with 15 bases sitting between them. The DNA for the CDR3 is TGTGCCAGCAGCACTGACAGAGACTGGGAGCAGTACTTC. It encodes CASSTDRDWEQYF.

The chain employs TRBV4-1 and TRBJ1-5; no firm D call. Germline V gene sequence: CDR1 MGHRA, CDR2 YSYEKL. The CDR3 covers 15 residues. Trimming removed 1 base at V and 2 bases at J, with 9 bases between. The DNA of the CDR3 is TGCGCCAGCAGCCAAGTTTCAGGTGGCAATCAGCCCCAGCATTTT. Translating gives CASSQVSGGNQPQHF.

The chain joins TRBV7-2 to TRBJ2-7, with D possibly being TRBD2 (6 bases). Trimming shortened V by 7 bases and J by 2 bases, and 21 bases separated the two germline ends. The V gene's germline CDR1 is SGHTA and CDR2 FQGNSA. This CDR3 comprises 16 residues. The CDR3 DNA sequence: TGTGCCAGCACCCCTGGGGAGGCCTCTTGGGCCTACGAGCAGTACTTC. This sequence encodes CASTPGEASWAYEQYF. The entire variable domain, with the rest obtained from reference TRBV7-2 and TRBJ2-7, is as follows: GAGVSQSPSNKVTEKGKDVELRCDPISGHTALYWYRQSLGQGLEFLIYFQGNSAPDKSGLPSDRFSAERTGGSVSTLTIQRTQQEDSAVYLCASTPGEASWAYEQYFGPGTRLTVT.

This clonotype has a handful of counts. The rearrangement links TRBV4-2 to TRBJ2-7; D may be TRBD1 or TRBD2 (5 bases each). Germline-derived CDR1 and CDR2 are LGHNA and YNFKEQ. CDR3 length: 12 amino acids. Trimming left V 8 bases short and J 5 bases short, with 13 bases between. The CDR3 loop reads CASGDGKDEQYF. DNA for the CDR3: TGTGCCAGCGGGGACGGGAAGGACGAGCAGTACTTC.

The V and J genes are TRBV7-9 and TRBJ1-5; D is uncertain. The CDR3 is made up of 16 amino acids. V was shortened by 1 base and J by 0 bases, with 10 bases between the two germline ends. Germline V gene sequence: CDR1 SEHNR, CDR2 FQNEAQ (reference sequence). The DNA for the CDR3 is TGTGCCAGCAGCTTAGGTCCGGCGTATAGCAATCAGCCCCAGCATTTT. It specifies CASSLGPAYSNQPQHF.

The CDR3: CASSRGTAYIPGTEAFF. DNA for the CDR3: TGTGCCAGCAGCCGTGGGACAGCCTATATCCCGGGCACTGAAGCTTTCTTT. This chain joins TRBV6-2 or TRBV6-3 and TRBJ1-1; 7 nucleotides line up with TRBD1. This CDR3 contains 17 residues. Germline V CDR1 and CDR2: MNHEY, SVGEGT. Trimming at V came to 6 bases and at J to 4 bases, leaving 17 bases not matched to a gene.

This sequence joins TRBV9 and TRBJ2-1; TRBD2 matches at 9 bases. Per the germline V gene, CDR1 is SGDLS and CDR2 is YYNGEE. Trimming at V came to 0 bases and at J to 5 bases, leaving 9 bases not matched to a gene. This CDR3 contains 17 residues. The CDR3 DNA reads TGTGCCAGCAGCGTAGAGACCCAGCGGGAGGCCAACAATGAGCAGTTCTTC. Translation: CASSVETQREANNEQFF.

The V and J genes are TRBV10-3 and TRBJ2-7; D unresolved. In germline, CDR1 is ENHRY, CDR2 SYGVKD. Deletions cut 3 bases from V and 5 bases from J, with 20 bases between. The CDR3 runs 16 residues. The CDR3 loop reads CAISDPPAATVDEQYF. The DNA for the CDR3 is TGTGCCATCAGTGATCCCCCCGCAGCCACAGTCGACGAGCAGTACTTC.

The rearrangement uses TRBV27 and TRBJ1-5; 9 bases map to TRBD1. V trimming: 3 bases; J trimming: 7 bases; junction bases outside the gene matches: 10. From germline, CDR1 is MNHEY and CDR2 SMNVEV (reference sequence). This CDR3 spans 16 amino acids. Here the CDR3 DNA reads TGTGCCAGCAGTTTCTCGGGACAGGGTCCGGGGCAGCCCCAGCATTTT. It is translated as CASSFSGQGPGQPQHF.

This clonotype was observed a single time. The CDR3: CASTDNEKLFF. The CDR3 nucleotides read TGTGCCAGCACCGATAATGAAAAACTGTTTTTT. The gene calls are TRBV27 and TRBJ1-4; D uncertain. The V and J ends lost 7 bases and 4 bases respectively, with 4 bases between them. CDR3 length equals 11 residues. Per germline, CDR1 MNHEY and CDR2 SMNVEV (reference sequence).

V and J are TRBV7-9 and TRBJ1-1; D uncertain. Trimming stripped 4 bases from V and 6 bases from J, with 9 bases between. Per the germline V gene, CDR1 is SEHNR and CDR2 is FQNEAQ (reference sequence). The CDR3 is 12 amino acids. CDR3 nucleotides: TGTGCCAGCAGCTCTGCCGTGGCTGAAGCTTTCTTT. Protein sequence: CASSSAVAEAFF. Full variable domain (missing parts from reference TRBV7-9 and TRBJ1-1): DTGVSQNPRHKITKRGQNVTFRCDPISEHNRLYWYRQTLGQGPEFLTYFQNEAQLEKSRLLSDRFSAERPKGSFSTLEIQRTEQGDSAMYLCASSSAVAEAFFGQGTRLTVV.

The chain combines TRBV2 with TRBJ1-3; 7 bases map to TRBD1. The CDR3 is 15 residues long. CDR1 and CDR2 from the germline V gene are SNHLY and FYNNEI. The junction had 7 bases not matched to a gene; V was cut back by 6 bases and J by 2 bases. The CDR3 sequence is CASSAVGGPGNTIYF. The DNA of the CDR3 is TGTGCCAGCAGCGCCGTAGGGGGCCCTGGAAACACCATATATTTT.

V and J are TRBV4-1 and TRBJ2-1; a possible D gene is TRBD2 (6 bases). CDR3 length: 15 residues. V lost 3 bases and J 8 bases, leaving 17 bases between the germline ends. Germline assignment: CDR1 MGHRA and CDR2 YSYEKL. The CDR3 reads CASSQRPGPSDEQFF. CDR3 nucleotide sequence: TGCGCCAGCAGCCAGAGGCCGGGACCTAGCGATGAGCAGTTCTTC.

V and J are TRBV6-5 and TRBJ1-1; D may be TRBD1 (5 bases). There are 14 residues in the CDR3. Germline-derived CDR1 and CDR2 are MNHEY and SVGAGI. V was trimmed by 2 bases and J by 4 bases, leaving 11 bases between them. The chain's CDR3 is CASSYARGVTEAFF. The CDR3 bases are TGTGCCAGCAGTTACGCCCGGGGGGTCACTGAAGCTTTCTTT.

The chain is built from TRBV5-4 and TRBJ1-5, with D tentatively TRBD1 (6 bases). CDR1 and CDR2 from the germline V gene are SGHNT and YYREEE (reference sequence). The CDR3 sequence is 13 residues long. The V end lost 4 bases, the J end lost 3 bases, and 8 bases lay between the germline ends. The CDR3 spells CASSTGINQPQHF. The CDR3 region has the DNA TGTGCCAGCAGCACAGGGATCAATCAGCCCCAGCATTTT.

This clonotype has only a few counts. The rearrangement joins TRBV11-2 to TRBJ2-7; D unclear. The V end lost 1 base, the J end lost 1 base, and 8 bases lay between the germline ends. This CDR3 has 14 amino acids. Germline V lookup: CDR1 SGHAT, CDR2 FQNNGV. The CDR3: CASSLGSLSYEQYF. In nucleotides, the CDR3 is TGTGCCAGCAGCTTAGGCTCCTTATCCTACGAGCAGTACTTC.

The J gene is TRBJ1-6, the V gene TRBV6-5; 7 positions match TRBD1. The length of the CDR3 is 15 residues. CDR1 is MNHEY, CDR2 SVGAGI, per germline. J gave up 6 bases and V 0 bases, and 2 bases lay outside the gene matches. Written as DNA, the CDR3 is TGTGCCAGCAGTTACTCAACAGGGGTTAATTCACCCCTCCACTTT. Its protein product is CASSYSTGVNSPLHF.

The genes are TRBV12-3 or TRBV12-4 and TRBJ2-3; no clear D gene. There are 15 residues in the CDR3. V lost 4 bases and J lost 10, with 21 bases in between. The CDR3 DNA reads TGTGCCAGCAGTTCCTCTGGGTCGACCCTAGGCCCGCAGTATTTT. Encoded protein: CASSSSGSTLGPQYF.

CDR3 bases: TGCGCCAGCAGCCAAGTAGGTGAGGGGGCTGCCTATGGCTACACCTTC. Its protein is CASSQVGEGAAYGYTF. This chain links TRBV4-1 with TRBJ1-2; 7 positions match TRBD1. Germline values: CDR1 MGHRA, CDR2 YSYEKL. The CDR3 loop spans 16 amino acids. V shed 1 base, J shed 4 bases, and the junction held 9 bases outside the gene matches.

The CDR3 nucleotides read TGCGCCAGCAGCCAAGGATTTGGGGGGGCCTCCATATATTTT. Translating it yields CASSQGFGGASIYF. The gene calls are TRBV4-1 and TRBJ1-3; tentative D call: TRBD1 (6 bases). The V gene lost 1 base and the J gene lost 11 bases, with 15 bases spanning the gap. CDR1 and CDR2 (germline): MGHRA, YSYEKL. The CDR3 consists of 14 residues.